A single sample gave rise to the 27 T cell receptor beta chains below, sequenced in a study of shared clonotypes between healthy human individuals. CD45RO-negative cells were positively selected for CCR7, leaving out terminally differentiated effector memory CD45RA+ cells. Sequenced by immunoSEQ multiplex PCR; TCRdb stores in-frame clones only, minus some. The sample consists of roughly 2.1 million clones, just over 90% of them appearing once. The source material was naive CD8+ T cells from PBMCs. These receptors all come from a man aged 18 to 35 in good health. Some clones in this sample may be carry-over from other donors' samples.

With regard to this clone: Other nucleotide sequences in the sample specify the same CDR3. The chain carries TRBV4-3 and TRBJ2-7; 12 bases fit TRBD1. CDR3 length: 15 amino acids. Germline V CDR1 and CDR2: LGHNA, YSLEER. J gave up 7 bases and V 1 base, and 5 bases lay outside the gene matches. CDR3 nucleotide sequence: TGCGCCAGCAGCCAAGTGGGACAGGGGGCGGGAGAGCAGTACTTC. Translating it yields CASSQVGQGAGEQYF.

The chain carries TRBV10-3 and TRBJ2-7; D is possibly TRBD1 or TRBD2 (6 bases each). V was pared by 6 bases and J by 3 bases, with 18 bases between. Germline values: CDR1 ENHRY, CDR2 SYGVKD. This CDR3 has 15 residues. The CDR3 coding sequence is TGTGCCATCAGGGTGGGGGGCCCAAGTCGCTACGAGCAGTACTTC. This encodes CAIRVGGPSRYEQYF.

This clone came up a few times. The chain uses TRBV30 and TRBJ1-1, with D uncertain. CDR1 is GTSNPN, CDR2 SVGIG, per germline (reference sequence). The CDR3 is 13 residues long. V gave up 1 base and J gave up 7 bases, with 13 bases separating them. The CDR3 protein is CAWSELGFGEAFF. CDR3 nucleotide sequence: TGTGCCTGGAGTGAGCTCGGGTTTGGTGAAGCTTTCTTT. Based on the CDR3 plus reference TRBV30 and TRBJ1-1, the full variable domain is SQTIHQWPATLVQPVGSPLSLECTVEGTSNPNLYWYRQAAGRGLQLLFYSVGIGQISSEVPQNLSASRPQDRQFILSSKKLLLSDSGFYLCAWSELGFGEAFFGQGTRLTVV.

The chain employs TRBV28 and TRBJ1-4; D is unresolved. V was clipped by 3 bases and J by 7 bases, with 9 bases between them. The CDR3 contains 13 residues. Per the germline V gene, CDR1 is MDHEN and CDR2 is SYDVKM. Here the CDR3 DNA reads TGTGCCAGCAGTTTTTACCCAGGTGAAAAACTGTTTTTT. Encoded protein: CASSFYPGEKLFF.

The sample holds one count of this clone. The chain has TRBV18 and TRBJ2-2; D assignment may be TRBD1 or TRBD2 (5 bases each). The CDR3 is made up of 15 amino acids. V lost 6 bases and J 6 bases, leaving 17 bases between the germline ends. From germline, CDR1 is KGHSH and CDR2 LQKENI. The CDR3 sequence: CASSLGPLLSGELFF. The CDR3 coding sequence is TGTGCCAGCTCGCTGGGACCCCTTTTATCCGGGGAGCTGTTTTTT.

CDR3 protein: CASSGGGFGGNTEAFF. The CDR3 region has the DNA TGTGCCAGCAGCGGAGGGGGGTTTGGAGGGAACACTGAAGCTTTCTTT. J is TRBJ1-1 and V is TRBV9; possible D gene TRBD1, 6 bases. CDR3 size: 16 residues. The V end was cut by 3 bases, the J end by 1 base, with 16 bases between. CDR1 and CDR2 from the germline V gene are SGDLS and YYNGEE.

V is TRBV19 and J is TRBJ1-1, with TRBD1 matching 7 bases. The length of the CDR3 is 15 residues. The V and J ends lost 1 base and 0 bases, in that order; junction bases with no gene match: 2. The germline V gene encodes CDR1 LNHDA and CDR2 SQIVND (reference sequence). The DNA of the CDR3 is TGTGCCAGTAGTATAGGGGGACAGTTGAACACTGAAGCTTTCTTT. This sequence encodes CASSIGGQLNTEAFF. The whole variable domain, filled in from reference TRBV19 and TRBJ1-1, reads DGGITQSPKYLFRKEGQNVTLSCEQNLNHDAMYWYRQDPGQGLRLIYYSQIVNDFQKGDIAEGYSVSREKKESFPLTVTSAQKNPTAFYLCASSIGGQLNTEAFFGQGTRLTVV.

The chain joins TRBV5-1 to TRBJ1-2; D gene uncertain. The CDR3 runs 16 residues. V shed 4 bases and J shed 2 bases, with 18 bases lying between them. Per the germline V gene, CDR1 is SGHRS and CDR2 is YFSETQ. In nucleotides, the CDR3 is TGCGCCAGCAGCCCCCTGTGGCGAGAGGTAAACTATGGCTACACCTTC. Protein product: CASSPLWREVNYGYTF.

The rearrangement uses TRBV9 and TRBJ2-1; 9 positions agree with TRBD1. CDR1 and CDR2 (germline): SGDLS, YYNGEE. Trimming took 0 bases from V and 9 from J; bases not matched to a gene: 7. The CDR3 length is 15 residues. CDR3 in DNA: TGTGCCAGCAGCGTAGGGGGGACAGGGAGGAGTGAGCAGTTCTTC. This codes for CASSVGGTGRSEQFF. The whole variable domain, filled in from reference TRBV9 and TRBJ2-1, reads DSGVTQTPKHLITATGQRVTLRCSPRSGDLSVYWYQQSLDQGLQFLIQYYNGEERAKGNILERFSAQQFPDLHSELNLSSLELGDSALYFCASSVGGTGRSEQFFGPGTRLTVL.

The CDR3 here is CASSLLSSVGSGELFF. The CDR3 DNA reads as TGTGCCAGCAGCCTTCTTTCTTCGGTAGGGTCCGGGGAGCTGTTTTTT. J is TRBJ2-2 and V is TRBV7-3; D uncertain. The V and J ends lost 5 bases and 6 bases respectively, with 19 bases between them. Germline V lookup: CDR1 SGHTA, CDR2 FQGTGA. The CDR3 is 16 residues long.

This chain connects TRBV19 to TRBJ2-5; TRBD2 aligns across 14 bases. Germline assignment: CDR1 LNHDA and CDR2 SQIVND (reference sequence). This CDR3 is 16 amino acids long. V shed 5 bases and J 2 bases; nucleotides not matched to a gene: 4. CDR3 sequence reads: CASSPGLAGEQETQYF. Written as DNA, the CDR3 is TGTGCCAGTAGTCCGGGACTAGCGGGAGAACAAGAGACCCAGTACTTC.

V is TRBV7-3 and J is TRBJ2-5; 7 bases are shared with TRBD2. The CDR3 sequence is 14 residues long. After removal of 1 base from V and 3 bases from J, the junction contained 2 bases not matched to a gene. The germline gives CDR1 SGHTA, CDR2 FQGTGA. Written as DNA, the CDR3 is TGTGCCAGCAGCTTAAGGGAGGGGAAAGAGACCCAGTACTTC. Protein sequence: CASSLREGKETQYF.

The rearrangement joins TRBV7-9 to TRBJ2-1, with 10 bases matching TRBD2. The CDR3 consists of 15 residues. Germline lookup yields CDR1 SEHNR and CDR2 FQNEAQ (reference sequence). V was clipped by 2 bases and J by 3 bases; unmatched bases: 1. The CDR3 loop is CASSLPSGSYNEQFF. Written as DNA, the CDR3 is TGTGCCAGCAGCTTACCTAGCGGGAGCTACAATGAGCAGTTCTTC.

The J gene is TRBJ2-7, the V gene TRBV19, with D perhaps assigned TRBD1 or TRBD2 (6 bases each). The CDR3 sequence is 15 residues long. Looked up from germline, CDR1 is LNHDA and CDR2 is SQIVND (reference sequence). V gave up 1 base and J gave up 6 bases, with 16 bases separating them. DNA of the CDR3: TGTGCCAGTAGTATAGCCGGGGGCGCCGTGAGCGAGCAGTACTTC. Translated, it gives CASSIAGGAVSEQYF.

The chain couples TRBV28 to TRBJ2-7; D is uncertain. The ends were cut back, 4 bases at V and 4 bases at J, with 20 bases in the middle. CDR1 and CDR2 from the germline V gene are MDHEN and SYDVKM. The CDR3 consists of 16 residues. The CDR3: CASSSKVVGRWYEQYF. CDR3 sequence (DNA): TGTGCCAGCAGTTCTAAGGTGGTCGGGCGGTGGTACGAGCAGTACTTC.

V gene TRBV2 combines with J gene TRBJ1-3, with a possible D match to TRBD1 (6 bases). Germline values: CDR1 SNHLY, CDR2 FYNNEI. The length of the CDR3 is 15 residues. V lost 8 bases and J 0 bases, leaving 14 bases between the germline ends. The CDR3 reads CASSRLDSSGNTIYF. The CDR3 DNA follows: TGTGCCAGCTCCAGGTTGGACAGCTCTGGAAACACCATATATTTT.

The chain links TRBV19 to TRBJ2-7; D might be TRBD1 (5 bases). This CDR3 has 14 amino acids. The germline V and J ends were trimmed by 3 bases and 3 bases, with 12 bases remaining between them. Germline loops: CDR1 LNHDA, CDR2 SQIVND (reference sequence). CDR3 protein: CASSILDSGYEQYF. The CDR3 bases are TGTGCCAGTAGTATTCTCGACAGTGGCTACGAGCAGTACTTC.

The chain couples TRBV6-1 to TRBJ2-1; D perhaps matches TRBD2 (5 bases). The CDR3 has 16 amino acids. Germline V lookup: CDR1 MNHNS, CDR2 SASEGT. V was shortened by 4 bases and J by 9 bases, with 22 bases between the two germline ends. CDR3 amino acids: CASSAPSGPGWGEQFF. The CDR3 DNA follows: TGTGCCAGCAGTGCACCCAGCGGACCTGGTTGGGGTGAGCAGTTCTTC.

CDR3 coding DNA: TGTGCCAGCTCCCCTGAGGACCGCTCTGGAAACACCATATATTTT. Amino acids: CASSPEDRSGNTIYF. The rearrangement links TRBV18 to TRBJ1-3; D is undetermined. The CDR3 has 15 amino acids. CDR1 KGHSH and CDR2 LQKENI come from the germline V gene. V lost 6 bases and J 0 bases, leaving 12 bases between the germline ends. The whole variable domain, filled in from reference TRBV18 and TRBJ1-3, reads NAGVMQNPRHLVRRRGQEARLRCSPMKGHSHVYWYRQLPEEGLKFMVYLQKENIIDESGMPKERFSAEFPKEGPSILRIQQVVRGDSAAYFCASSPEDRSGNTIYFGEGSWLTVV.

The V and J genes are TRBV29-1 and TRBJ1-1, with D perhaps matching TRBD1 (6 bases). The CDR3 covers 12 residues. Trimming cost V 7 bases and J 4 bases, with 13 bases left between them. Germline values: CDR1 SQVTM, CDR2 ANQGSEA. Here the CDR3 DNA reads TGCAGCGACCACAGGGTCAGCACTGAAGCTTTCTTT. Amino acids: CSDHRVSTEAFF.

The chain uses TRBV29-1 and TRBJ1-3, with 7 bases lining up with TRBD1. The germline CDR1 and CDR2 sequences are SQVTM and ANQGSEA. J was trimmed by 5 bases and V by 3 bases; bases with no gene match: 13. CDR3 length equals 16 residues. The CDR3 loop is CSVESVRGGERNTIYF. DNA of the CDR3: TGCAGCGTTGAGTCGGTTAGAGGGGGCGAGAGAAACACCATATATTTT.

The rearrangement uses TRBV4-1 and TRBJ2-2, with 9 bases that match TRBD1. V was clipped by 0 bases and J by 7 bases; unmatched bases: 9. The germline V gene encodes CDR1 MGHRA and CDR2 YSYEKL. This CDR3 is 17 amino acids long. CDR3 sequence (DNA): TGCGCCAGCAGCCAAGATTGGGGGACAGGGTTACACGGGGAGCTGTTTTTT. Translation gives CASSQDWGTGLHGELFF.

V is TRBV7-8 and J is TRBJ2-5, with 9 positions matching TRBD2. The CDR3 contains 15 residues. The V gene's germline CDR1 is SGHVS and CDR2 FQNEAQ. Trimming removed 2 bases from V and 5 bases from J; junction bases left unmatched: 6. CDR3 sequence reads: CASSLSSGRRETQYF. The CDR3 region has the DNA TGTGCCAGCAGCTTATCGAGCGGGAGGAGGGAGACCCAGTACTTC.

This clone was found a few times. V gene TRBV6-1 combines with J gene TRBJ1-1, with D possibly matching TRBD1 (5 bases). V shed 8 bases and J shed 5 bases, with 12 bases lying between them. The CDR3 extends over 12 amino acids. Germline V gene lookup returns CDR1 MNHNS and CDR2 SASEGT. The CDR3 nucleotides are TGTGCCAGCCACTATGAGGGGACTGAAGCTTTCTTT. Its translation is CASHYEGTEAFF.

The chain is built from TRBV9 and TRBJ1-2; D ambiguous. Germline lookup yields CDR1 SGDLS and CDR2 YYNGEE. The CDR3 runs to 15 residues. V gave up 0 bases and J gave up 2 bases, with 11 bases separating them. DNA of the CDR3: TGTGCCAGCAGCGTAGATGCCGCGTACAACTATGGCTACACCTTC. Translation: CASSVDAAYNYGYTF.

The chain links TRBV7-9 to TRBJ2-2; 10 nucleotides line up with TRBD2. This CDR3 comprises 18 residues. Germline CDR1 reads SEHNR; CDR2 reads FQNEAQ (reference sequence). The V gene end was trimmed by 2 bases and the J gene end by 3 bases; junction bases not matched to a gene: 9. In DNA form, the CDR3 reads TGTGCCAGCAGCTTATATCCGCTAGCGGGAGTCTACACCGGGGAGCTGTTTTTT. Protein sequence: CASSLYPLAGVYTGELFF.

The rearrangement links TRBV7-8 to TRBJ1-1; tentative D call: TRBD1 (6 bases). Trimming left V 4 bases short and J 4 bases short, with 19 bases between. In germline, CDR1 is SGHVS, CDR2 FQNEAQ. This CDR3 is built from 16 residues. The CDR3 nucleotides are TGTGCCAGCAGCTCCCTCCCAGGGGTGGTGGGCACTGAAGCTTTCTTT. Its translation: CASSSLPGVVGTEAFF.